Listed here are 29 T cell receptor beta chains from one sample, sequenced in a study of siplizumab effects on memory and regulatory T cells. Clones were read by immunoSEQ multiplex PCR, and TCRdb kept only the in-frame ones, dropping some. The top ten hold 1.5% of the sample, which has approximately 82,000 clones, roughly 87% seen once. The sequencing sample was made of Tregs sorted from blood. The receptors were sampled from a human donor in good health.

The chain recombines TRBV27 with TRBJ1-1, with D possibly TRBD1 on 5 matching bases. V lost 3 bases and J 4 bases, leaving 15 bases between the germline ends. Germline CDR1 reads MNHEY; CDR2 reads SMNVEV (reference sequence). The CDR3 consists of 15 residues. The CDR3 DNA reads as TGTGCCAGCAGTTTGGGTTTCGTCGGGGGCACTGAAGCTTTCTTT. It specifies CASSLGFVGGTEAFF.

The J gene is TRBJ1-1, the V gene TRBV19; perhaps TRBD1 as D (6 bases). The germline CDR1 and CDR2 sequences are LNHDA and SQIVND (reference sequence). V lost 8 bases and J lost 2, with 15 bases in between. The CDR3 sequence is 14 residues long. The DNA of the CDR3 is TGTGCCAGTTCCAGCCCGGGACATAACACTGAAGCTTTCTTT. Residues: CASSSPGHNTEAFF.

The V gene is TRBV6-4, the J gene TRBJ1-5, with TRBD1 matching over 9 bases. V lost 4 bases, J lost 9 bases, and 7 bases stayed unmatched. The CDR3 runs 14 residues. Germline-derived CDR1 and CDR2 are MRHNA and SNTAGT. CDR3 nucleotides: TGTGCCAGCAGTGGGACAGGGGATTACGGGCCCCAGCATTTT. Encoded protein: CASSGTGDYGPQHF.

This clone was found once. This chain connects TRBV5-1 to TRBJ2-5; D is uncertain. Trimming cost V 1 base and J 4 bases, with 14 bases left between them. The CDR3 is 15 amino acids. Germline V gene sequence: CDR1 SGHRS, CDR2 YFSETQ. CDR3 protein: CASSLSGLQRETQYF. CDR3 DNA: TGCGCCAGCAGCTTGTCCGGGCTACAACGAGAGACCCAGTACTTC.

Notes on this clone: A junction end diverges from the germline sequence, so it may reflect a read error. The rearrangement uses TRBV7-9 and TRBJ2-7; either TRBD1 or TRBD2 may fit D (6 bases each). In germline, CDR1 is SEHNR, CDR2 FQNEAQ (reference sequence). This CDR3 region has 12 residues. CDR3 in DNA: TGTGCCAGCAGCCCCAACGGGGGCCGGCTCAGCTTC. Translation: CASSPNGGRLSF. The whole variable domain, filled in from reference TRBV7-9 and TRBJ2-7, reads DTGVSQNPRHKITKRGQNVTFRCDPISEHNRLYWYRQTLGQGPEFLTYFQNEAQLEKSRLLSDRFSAERPKGSFSTLEIQRTEQGDSAMYLCASSPNGGRLSFGPGTRLTVT.

The chain has TRBV5-1 and TRBJ1-3; no definite D call. Trimming left V 0 bases short and J 0 bases short, with 7 bases between. The CDR3 is 15 residues long. Germline V gene lookup returns CDR1 SGHRS and CDR2 YFSETQ. For the CDR3, the DNA is TGCGCCAGCAGCTTGGACGGGTCCTCTGGAAACACCATATATTTT. This sequence encodes CASSLDGSSGNTIYF.

The rearrangement joins TRBV28 to TRBJ2-7; 7 nucleotides match TRBD1. This CDR3 contains 14 residues. Germline V gene sequence: CDR1 MDHEN, CDR2 SYDVKM. Trimming took 6 bases from V and 3 from J; bases not matched to a gene: 8. The DNA of the CDR3 is TGTGCCAGCAGAGCCCCGGGACAGAGCTACGAGCAGTACTTC. It encodes CASRAPGQSYEQYF. The full variable domain, in which reference TRBV28 and TRBJ2-7 provide the parts outside the CDR3, is DVKVTQSSRYLVKRTGEKVFLECVQDMDHENMFWYRQDPGLGLRLIYFSYDVKMKEKGDIPEGYSVSREKKERFSLILESASTNQTSMYLCASRAPGQSYEQYFGPGTRLTVT.

V gene TRBV5-4 combines with J gene TRBJ2-5; the D is unclear. The better agreement between TRBJ2-7 and the DNA end casts doubt on the J call. This CDR3 spans 14 amino acids. Germline CDR1 reads SGHNT; CDR2 reads YYREEE (reference sequence). CDR3 bases: TGTGCCAGCAGCTTGTTCGACAACTCCTACGAGCAGTACTTC. Amino acids: CASSLFDNSYEQYF.

The rearrangement uses TRBV6-9 and TRBJ2-2; D gene uncertain. The ends were cut back, 4 bases at V and 6 bases at J, with 9 bases in the middle. Per the germline V gene, CDR1 is MNHGY and CDR2 is SVAAGI. The CDR3 sequence is 13 residues long. The CDR3 DNA sequence: TGTGCCAGCAGTTTTGGGCGTTCCGGGGAGCTGTTTTTT. It is translated as CASSFGRSGELFF.

This chain joins TRBV18 and TRBJ1-1; TRBD1 agrees at 10 bases. J gave up 11 bases and V 4 bases, and 4 bases lay outside the gene matches. This CDR3 is built from 12 residues. Germline CDR1 reads KGHSH; CDR2 reads LQKENI. CDR3 bases: TGTGCCAGCTCACTCCAGGGACAGGGGGCTTTCTTT. The encoded protein is CASSLQGQGAFF.

This chain joins TRBV18 and TRBJ2-2; D gene unclear. V shed 6 bases and J shed 5 bases, with 4 bases lying between them. The CDR3 has 11 amino acids. CDR1 is KGHSH, CDR2 LQKENI, per germline. The CDR3 region has the DNA TGTGCCAGCTCCCAAACCGGGGAGCTGTTTTTT. Encoded protein: CASSQTGELFF.

The chain is built from TRBV18 and TRBJ1-1; no clear D gene. Germline V gene sequence: CDR1 KGHSH, CDR2 LQKENI. V was pared by 1 base and J by 1 base, with 10 bases between. This CDR3 is built from 15 residues. The CDR3 nucleotides read TGTGCCAGCTCACCACAGCTCAAGGAGAACACTGAAGCTTTCTTT. Its translation is CASSPQLKENTEAFF. Variable domain in full (rest from reference TRBV18 and TRBJ1-1): NAGVMQNPRHLVRRRGQEARLRCSPMKGHSHVYWYRQLPEEGLKFMVYLQKENIIDESGMPKERFSAEFPKEGPSILRIQQVVRGDSAAYFCASSPQLKENTEAFFGQGTRLTVV.

This rearrangement joins TRBV7-3 to TRBJ1-2; D unclear. The CDR3 extends over 13 amino acids. Germline V gene data show CDR1 as SGHTA and CDR2 as FQGTGA. Trimming pared 5 bases from V and 4 bases from J, leaving 11 bases between. The CDR3 here is CASSGADGYGYTF. CDR3 coding DNA: TGTGCCAGCAGCGGCGCGGACGGCTATGGCTACACCTTC.

In DNA form, the CDR3 reads TGTGCCAGCAGTGATTTTCGATCCTACGAGCAGTACTTC. Its protein product is CASSDFRSYEQYF. V gene TRBV25-1 combines with J gene TRBJ2-7; D uncertain. The CDR3 covers 13 residues. V lost 3 bases to trimming and J lost 1 base, with 7 bases between them. Germline-derived CDR1 and CDR2 are MGHDK and SYGVNS.

CDR3 protein: CACRGFEGNTIYF. CDR3 nucleotides: TGTGCTTGTAGAGGGTTTGAAGGAAACACCATATATTTT. J is TRBJ1-3 and V is TRBV11-2; D unclear. Germline V gene data show CDR1 as SGHAT and CDR2 as FQNNGV. This CDR3 comprises 13 residues.

This chain joins TRBV5-1 and TRBJ2-2; either TRBD1 or TRBD2 may fit D (5 bases each). There are 16 residues in the CDR3. Germline CDR1 is SGHRS and CDR2 is YFSETQ. V lost 4 bases to trimming and J lost 0 bases, with 13 bases between them. The CDR3 reads CASSPNRGANTGELFF. Written as DNA, the CDR3 is TGCGCCAGCAGCCCCAACCGGGGCGCGAACACCGGGGAGCTGTTTTTT.

This clone appeared once. This chain links TRBV18 with TRBJ2-1; D may be TRBD2 (7 bases). The CDR3 length is 16 residues. The germline gives CDR1 KGHSH, CDR2 LQKENI. V was clipped by 3 bases and J by 7 bases, with 19 bases between them. The CDR3: CASSPLKGGARNEQFF. The CDR3 region has the DNA TGTGCCAGCTCACCCCTGAAGGGGGGGGCCCGGAATGAGCAGTTCTTC. The whole variable domain, filled in from reference TRBV18 and TRBJ2-1, reads NAGVMQNPRHLVRRRGQEARLRCSPMKGHSHVYWYRQLPEEGLKFMVYLQKENIIDESGMPKERFSAEFPKEGPSILRIQQVVRGDSAAYFCASSPLKGGARNEQFFGPGTRLTVL.

The gene calls are TRBV6-5 and TRBJ2-1, with 7 bases aligning to TRBD2. The CDR3 contains 15 residues. J gave up 4 bases and V 2 bases, and 5 bases lay outside the gene matches. From germline, CDR1 is MNHEY and CDR2 SVGAGI. The CDR3 DNA reads as TGTGCCAGCAGTTACGGGACTATGGGGTACAATGAGCAGTTCTTC. It is translated as CASSYGTMGYNEQFF.

V is TRBV5-1 and J is TRBJ2-2; 8 positions agree with TRBD2. In germline, CDR1 is SGHRS, CDR2 YFSETQ. The CDR3 has 17 residues. The ends lost 4 bases at V and 0 bases at J; junction bases unmatched: 8. CDR3 sequence reads: CASSRSSGASNTGELFF. The CDR3 bases are TGCGCCAGCAGCAGAAGTAGCGGGGCGTCGAACACCGGGGAGCTGTTTTTT.

The chain couples TRBV19 to TRBJ2-2, with D possibly being TRBD1 or TRBD2 (5 bases each). CDR3 length equals 15 residues. Trimming shortened V by 5 bases and J by 4 bases, and 14 bases separated the two germline ends. Germline V CDR1 and CDR2: LNHDA, SQIVND (reference sequence). DNA for the CDR3: TGTGCCAGTAGTCGTCGGACTGGGGGCACCGGGGAGCTGTTTTTT. Residues: CASSRRTGGTGELFF.

The rearrangement links TRBV28 to TRBJ1-6; tentatively, D is TRBD1 (5 bases). CDR1 and CDR2 from the germline V gene are MDHEN and SYDVKM. The ends were cut back, 6 bases at V and 0 bases at J, with 18 bases in the middle. CDR3 length: 18 amino acids. CDR3 nucleotide sequence: TGTGCCAGCAGATTCGGAGACGCAGGGAGCTCCTATAATTCACCCCTCCACTTT. It yields the protein CASRFGDAGSSYNSPLHF.

The J gene is TRBJ1-1, the V gene TRBV4-1; D remains unclear. With 0 bases removed from V and 0 bases from J, the gap between germline ends came to 11 bases. This CDR3 contains 16 residues. Per germline, CDR1 MGHRA and CDR2 YSYEKL. CDR3: CASSQDWETMNTEAFF. CDR3 DNA: TGCGCCAGCAGCCAAGATTGGGAAACCATGAACACTGAAGCTTTCTTT.

This clone appeared a single time. The rearrangement joins TRBV30 to TRBJ2-7; D gene ambiguous. Germline lookup yields CDR1 GTSNPN and CDR2 SVGIG (reference sequence). Between the trimmed V and J ends, which lost 3 bases and 2 bases, there was a span of 11 bases. The CDR3 extends over 13 amino acids. CDR3: CAWRGTGPYEQYF. CDR3 nucleotides: TGTGCCTGGAGGGGAACGGGCCCCTACGAGCAGTACTTC.

This clone was recorded once. The chain has TRBV28 and TRBJ2-2; D is perhaps TRBD1 (5 bases). The ends were cut back, 1 base at V and 3 bases at J, with 9 bases in the middle. CDR3 length: 15 amino acids. CDR1 is MDHEN, CDR2 SYDVKM, per germline. The CDR3 protein is CASSLSGAYTGELFF. CDR3 nucleotides: TGTGCCAGCAGTTTATCTGGGGCATACACCGGGGAGCTGTTTTTT. Variable domain in full (rest from reference TRBV28 and TRBJ2-2): DVKVTQSSRYLVKRTGEKVFLECVQDMDHENMFWYRQDPGLGLRLIYFSYDVKMKEKGDIPEGYSVSREKKERFSLILESASTNQTSMYLCASSLSGAYTGELFFGEGSRLTVL.

The V gene is TRBV13, the J gene TRBJ2-7, with D hard to call. Germline loops: CDR1 PRHDT, CDR2 FYEKMQ (reference sequence). The CDR3 runs to 12 residues. V was pared by 5 bases and J by 3 bases, with 8 bases between. The CDR3 bases are TGTGCCAGCAGCCACCGATTCTACGAGCAGTACTTC. It translates to CASSHRFYEQYF.

The DNA of the CDR3 is TGTGCCAGCAGGCCAGACCGGACCTTAAACACTGAAGCTTTCTTT. Protein sequence: CASRPDRTLNTEAFF. This chain connects TRBV27 to TRBJ1-1; D gene unclear. The CDR3 runs 15 residues. Germline CDR1 and CDR2: MNHEY and SMNVEV (reference sequence). V lost 6 bases, J lost 2 bases, and 16 bases lay in between.

This chain uses TRBV4-1 with TRBJ2-4, with 7 nucleotides matching TRBD1. The CDR3 has 19 amino acids. Germline CDR1 MGHRA, CDR2 YSYEKL. The V segment lost 0 bases and the J segment 0 bases; nucleotides outside the gene matches: 11. The chain's CDR3 is CASSQEDRDLSLAKNIQYF. CDR3 sequence (DNA): TGCGCCAGCAGCCAAGAAGACAGGGACCTGTCCCTAGCCAAAAACATTCAGTACTTC.

This clone was picked up a small number of times. The chain has TRBV9 and TRBJ1-5; the D gene is possibly TRBD1 (5 bases). Trimming stripped 0 bases from V and 1 base from J, with 8 bases between. Germline-derived CDR1 and CDR2 are SGDLS and YYNGEE. The CDR3 covers 15 residues. CDR3 nucleotides: TGTGCCAGCAGCGTAGAGGGGCTGAGCAATCAGCCCCAGCATTTT. Protein: CASSVEGLSNQPQHF.

This chain joins TRBV15 and TRBJ2-3, with 9 bases fitting TRBD2. This CDR3 is 15 amino acids long. The junction had 2 bases not matched to a gene; V was cut back by 0 bases and J by 4 bases. Germline CDR1 LNHNV, CDR2 YYDKDF (reference sequence). The CDR3 DNA is TGTGCCACCAGCAGAGATAGCGGGGGTGCAGATACGCAGTATTTT. Its translation: CATSRDSGGADTQYF.